These 11 T cell receptor beta chains came from one sample sequenced in a study of regulatory T cells in long-lasting Graves disease. Researchers made TCR beta libraries by using iRepertoire HTBI primers and running Arm-PCR on CDR3 regions. TCRdb reprocessed the multiplex PCR reads via MiXCR and lists one record per CDR3 protein. The sample records a few hundred thousand distinct CDR3 sequences, roughly 20% being singletons. The time point was: persistent/refractory GD, antithyroid drugs over 5 years with positive TRAb. The TCR library used RNA extracted from PBMCs. Sequencing was performed on peripheral blood mononuclear cells (PBMCs), taken when the disease was refractory, from a patient treated with antithyroid drugs. These receptors all come from a woman aged 40 to 55 with Graves disease.

This sequence joins TRBV7-9 and TRBJ1-1, with a possible D match to TRBD1 (5 bases). Germline V gene lookup returns CDR1 SEHNR and CDR2 FQNEAQ (reference sequence). Trimming stripped 7 bases from V and 3 bases from J, with 18 bases between. The CDR3 runs to 15 residues. The CDR3 DNA is TGTGCCAGCACCGTAGCGGGGCTTGGGGACACTGAAGCTTTCTTT. Protein sequence: CASTVAGLGDTEAFF.

The V and J genes are TRBV14 and TRBJ2-5; possibly TRBD2 for D (5 bases). Trimming left V 0 bases short and J 5 bases short, with 22 bases between. The CDR3 spans 18 residues. From germline, CDR1 is SGHDN and CDR2 FVKESK. CDR3 DNA sequence: TGTGCCAGCAGCCAAGAATGGACTCCAACTCCCACTAAGGAGACCCAGTACTTC. Translated: CASSQEWTPTPTKETQYF.

This clonotype was counted only a few times. The J gene is TRBJ1-1, the V gene TRBV19, with D possibly TRBD1 on 6 matching bases. The CDR3 is 15 amino acids. The germline gives CDR1 LNHDA, CDR2 SQIVND (reference sequence). The germline V and J ends were trimmed by 0 bases and 7 bases, with 15 bases remaining between them. The CDR3 sequence is CASSIDRSGANEAFF. CDR3 nucleotides: TGTGCCAGTAGTATAGATCGTTCGGGGGCAAATGAAGCTTTCTTT.

Of note for this clonotype: A much larger clone differs by one base, so this may be a read error. The chain combines TRBV12-3 or TRBV12-4 with TRBJ2-2; TRBD1 aligns across 10 bases. The CDR3 covers 15 residues. CDR3 nucleotides: TGTGCCAGCAGGACAGGGGGCGCGAACACCGGGGAGCTGTCTTTT. Translated, it gives CASRTGGANTGELSF.

The V call is TRBV5-6, the J call TRBJ2-1; 10 bases agree with TRBD1. From germline, CDR1 is SGHDT and CDR2 YYEEEE. The CDR3 extends over 14 amino acids. The V and J ends lost 2 bases and 9 bases, in that order; junction bases with no gene match: 5. This CDR3 reads CASSLGTGAGEQFF. CDR3 nucleotide sequence: TGTGCCAGCAGCTTAGGGACAGGGGCGGGTGAGCAGTTCTTC.

V gene TRBV6-2 or TRBV6-3 combines with J gene TRBJ2-4; unclear D gene. The V gene lost 8 bases and the J gene lost 10 bases, with 15 bases spanning the gap. This CDR3 is 12 amino acids long. The germline V gene encodes CDR1 MNHEY and CDR2 SVGEGT. The CDR3: CASGGRKEIQYF. DNA for the CDR3: TGTGCCAGCGGTGGCCGGAAGGAGATTCAGTACTTC.

The chain recombines TRBV19 with TRBJ1-2, with 7 bases that match TRBD1. Germline loops: CDR1 LNHDA, CDR2 SQIVND (reference sequence). J was trimmed by 6 bases and V by 7 bases; bases with no gene match: 8. The CDR3 length is 13 residues. In nucleotides, the CDR3 is TGTGCCAGTACCGCGACAGGGTTCGATGGCTACACCTTC. It is translated as CASTATGFDGYTF.

Concerning this clonotype: This clone may be a read error of a much larger clone one base away. V usage is TRBV19 and J usage is TRBJ1-1, with D unclear. CDR1 and CDR2 from the germline V gene are LNHDA and SQIVND (reference sequence). V was trimmed by 7 bases and J by 4 bases, leaving 13 bases between them. The CDR3 length is 13 residues. As DNA, the CDR3 is TGTGCCAGTACGAGGAGGGTGAGCACTGAAGCTTTCTTT. This codes for CASTRRVSTEAFF. Combining the CDR3 with reference TRBV19 and TRBJ1-1 gives the whole variable domain DGGITQSPKYLFRKEGQNVTLSCEQNLNHDAMYWYRQDPGQGLRLIYYSQIVNDFQKGDIAEGYSVSREKKESFPLTVTSAQKNPTAFYLCASTRRVSTEAFFGQGTRLTVV.

There are many counts of this clonotype. The rearrangement uses TRBV20-1 and TRBJ2-7, with D possibly matching TRBD1 (6 bases). Germline CDR1 and CDR2: DFQATT and SNEGSKA (reference sequence). The CDR3 sequence is 15 residues long. V shed 6 bases and J shed 0 bases, with 18 bases lying between them. Here the CDR3 reads CSAPGTWTDSYEQYF. CDR3 in DNA: TGCAGTGCCCCAGGGACCTGGACAGACTCCTACGAGCAGTACTTC.

The count of this clonotype is one. This is likely an artifact of a read error, given a far larger clone one base away. The V gene is TRBV6-2 or TRBV6-3, the J gene TRBJ2-5; D call uncertain. The CDR3 consists of 14 residues. Trimming cost V 7 bases and J 2 bases, with 14 bases left between them. Looked up from germline, CDR1 is MNHEY and CDR2 is SVGEGT. The CDR3 reads CASTLRAYQETQYF. CDR3 nucleotide sequence: TGTGCCAGCACTCTTCGGGCCTATCAAGAGACCCAGTACTTC.

This clonotype occurred a few times. The CDR3 spells CASTRDGPRFTIYF. In nucleotides, the CDR3 is TGTGCCAGCACCCGGGACGGGCCCAGATTTACCATATATTTT. V and J are TRBV6-1 and TRBJ1-3; weak D call: TRBD1 (5 bases). The V end was cut by 7 bases, the J end by 10 bases, with 20 bases between. CDR1 MNHNS and CDR2 SASEGT come from the germline V gene. The CDR3 is made up of 14 amino acids.